The 31 T cell receptor beta chains presented below share a single source sample, sequenced in a study of T cells in Graves' hyperthyroidism and ophthalmopathy. RNA transcripts served as the template for amplifying TCR beta CDR3 regions. With the HTBI primer set, the TCR CDR3 went through a first round of RT-PCR. TCRdb re-called the multiplex PCR reads through MiXCR, storing one row per CDR3 protein. The table includes around 350,000 distinct CDR3 sequences, about 20% detected once. The sample comprised blood. Receptors originate from a woman in her late teens or twenties with Graves' hyperthyroidism.

This clonotype was found many times. The genes are TRBV12-3 or TRBV12-4 and TRBJ1-2; 7 positions match TRBD1. V dropped 4 bases and J dropped 5; count of bases not matched to a gene: 4. This CDR3 comprises 13 residues. CDR3 residues: CASSWDSVYGYTF. The CDR3 DNA follows: TGTGCCAGCAGTTGGGACAGCGTTTATGGCTACACCTTC.

This clonotype was seen ten or more times. The genes are TRBV9 and TRBJ2-5; 9 nucleotides line up with TRBD2. The ends lost 6 bases at V and 2 bases at J; junction bases unmatched: 8. Per germline, CDR1 SGDLS and CDR2 YYNGEE. The CDR3 contains 15 residues. The CDR3 is CASTSGAGGQETQYF. CDR3 coding DNA: TGTGCCAGCACCTCTGGCGCGGGGGGGCAAGAGACCCAGTACTTC. Full variable domain (remainder filled in from reference TRBV9 and TRBJ2-5): DSGVTQTPKHLITATGQRVTLRCSPRSGDLSVYWYQQSLDQGLQFLIQYYNGEERAKGNILERFSAQQFPDLHSELNLSSLELGDSALYFCASTSGAGGQETQYFGPGTRLLVL.

Many counts were recorded for this clonotype. Written as DNA, the CDR3 is TGTGCCAGCAGAGTCCAGGGCGACACTGAAGCTTTCTTT. The encoded protein is CASRVQGDTEAFF. The chain combines TRBV6-5 with TRBJ1-1; D may be TRBD1 (5 bases). The CDR3 runs to 13 residues. V lost 6 bases, J lost 3 bases, and 11 bases lay in between. Germline assignment: CDR1 MNHEY and CDR2 SVGAGI.

This clonotype was seen many times. The chain recombines TRBV30 with TRBJ1-2; D is undetermined. Germline V gene data show CDR1 as GTSNPN and CDR2 as SVGIG (reference sequence). The CDR3 has 11 amino acids. V lost 5 bases and J lost 5, with 9 bases in between. The CDR3 sequence is CAWGRDYGYTF. CDR3 bases: TGTGCCTGGGGACGTGATTATGGCTACACCTTC. The full variable domain, its missing parts supplied by reference TRBV30 and TRBJ1-2, is SQTIHQWPATLVQPVGSPLSLECTVEGTSNPNLYWYRQAAGRGLQLLFYSVGIGQISSEVPQNLSASRPQDRQFILSSKKLLLSDSGFYLCAWGRDYGYTFGSGTRLTVV.

V gene TRBV5-1 combines with J gene TRBJ2-7; possible D gene TRBD2, 5 bases. Trimming took 3 bases from V and 7 from J, leaving 20 bases between them. This CDR3 is 15 amino acids long. From germline, CDR1 is SGHRS and CDR2 YFSETQ. CDR3 amino acids: CASSSAGLLTGEQYF. The CDR3, as DNA: TGCGCCAGCAGCTCGGCGGGTCTTCTCACGGGGGAGCAGTACTTC.

This clonotype occurred many times. This CDR3 is missing its conserved last phenylalanine or tryptophan, likely due to a read error. The V gene is TRBV25-1, the J gene TRBJ1-1; D is possibly TRBD1 (5 bases). V was shortened by 1 base and J by 3 bases, with 15 bases between the two germline ends. Germline V gene lookup returns CDR1 MGHDK and CDR2 SYGVNS. The CDR3 extends over 16 amino acids. DNA for the CDR3: TGTGCCAGCAGTGAATTTAAGGCAGGGAGCCACACTGAAGCTTTCTCT. Protein product: CASSEFKAGSHTEAFS.

As concerns this clonotype: This may stem from a read error, because a much larger clone lies one nucleotide away. This chain links TRBV20-1 with TRBJ1-5, with D unresolved. This CDR3 is 14 amino acids long. Germline CDR1 reads DFQATT; CDR2 reads SNEGSKA (reference sequence). The V end was cut by 5 bases, the J end by 2 bases, with 13 bases between. The CDR3 DNA sequence: TGCAGTGCTCAAAGACCCGGAGGCAATCAGCCCCAGCATTTT. It is translated as CSAQRPGGNQPQHF.

A few counts support this clonotype. V usage is TRBV10-3 and J usage is TRBJ1-5, with D tentatively TRBD1 (6 bases). There are 14 residues in the CDR3. The V gene's germline CDR1 is ENHRY and CDR2 SYGVKD. Trimming took off 5 bases at V and 5 bases at J, with 13 bases between the two ends. The chain's CDR3 is CAISYERGDQPQHF. The CDR3 DNA sequence: TGTGCCATCAGTTATGAGAGGGGGGATCAGCCCCAGCATTTT.

This clonotype was seen at least ten times. The chain combines TRBV5-1 with TRBJ1-1; TRBD1 matches 8 bases. The length of the CDR3 is 15 residues. The junction had 5 bases not matched to a gene; V was cut back by 3 bases and J by 1 base. The germline V gene encodes CDR1 SGHRS and CDR2 YFSETQ. The CDR3: CASSSLGQENTEAFF. The CDR3 DNA sequence: TGCGCCAGCAGCTCCCTGGGACAGGAGAACACTGAAGCTTTCTTT.

This clonotype was seen repeatedly, ten times or more. The V and J genes are TRBV19 and TRBJ1-2, with D uncertain. The V end lost 4 bases, the J end lost 8 bases, and 8 bases lay between the germline ends. Looked up from germline, CDR1 is LNHDA and CDR2 is SQIVND (reference sequence). The CDR3 covers 11 residues. CDR3 DNA: TGTGCCAGTAGTAGTGAGGGCGGCTACACCTTC. Amino acids: CASSSEGGYTF.

This clonotype is a singleton in its sample. The chain combines TRBV20-1 with TRBJ1-1; 10 bases fit TRBD1. This CDR3 is 13 amino acids long. Germline loops: CDR1 DFQATT, CDR2 SNEGSKA (reference sequence). Unmatched junction bases numbered 6, after V lost 6 bases and J lost 5 bases. CDR3 region: CSAGGQGWTEAFF. For the CDR3, the DNA is TGCAGTGCGGGGGGACAGGGGTGGACTGAAGCTTTCTTT.

The V and J genes are TRBV12-3 or TRBV12-4 and TRBJ1-4; no firm D call. Trimming stripped 0 bases from V and 4 bases from J, with 0 bases between. The CDR3 length is 12 residues. In DNA form, the CDR3 reads TGTGCCAGCAGTTTAGCTAATGAAAAACTGTTTTTT. This gives the protein CASSLANEKLFF.

This chain connects TRBV19 to TRBJ1-1; weak D call: TRBD1 (6 bases). Deletions cut 11 bases from V and 1 base from J, with 17 bases between. Germline-derived CDR1 and CDR2 are LNHDA and SQIVND (reference sequence). The CDR3 is made up of 14 amino acids. The CDR3 DNA reads TGTGCCGCCCGTTACAGGGATGGGAACACTGAAGCTTTCTTT. As protein: CAARYRDGNTEAFF.

This clonotype was observed at least ten times. The rearrangement joins TRBV6-1 to TRBJ1-1, with 7 nucleotides matching TRBD1. The CDR3 covers 13 residues. The trim removed 3 bases at V and 5 bases at J, leaving 3 bases unmatched. CDR1 is MNHNS and CDR2 is SASEGT in the germline V gene. CDR3 protein: CASSDRGETEAFF. The CDR3 DNA reads as TGTGCCAGCAGTGACAGGGGGGAAACTGAAGCTTTCTTT.

This clonotype was picked up many times. The chain has TRBV6-1 and TRBJ1-2; unclear D gene. This CDR3 contains 15 residues. V lost 4 bases and J 6 bases, leaving 18 bases between the germline ends. From germline, CDR1 is MNHNS and CDR2 SASEGT. CDR3 amino acids: CASSGEPGFRDGYTF. CDR3 coding DNA: TGTGCCAGCAGTGGCGAGCCGGGGTTTAGGGATGGCTACACCTTC.

This chain joins TRBV12-5 and TRBJ1-1; D possibly corresponds to TRBD1 (5 bases). This CDR3 contains 13 residues. CDR1 is LGHNT and CDR2 is FRNRAP in the germline V gene. V was trimmed by 6 bases and J by 4 bases, leaving 12 bases between them. The CDR3 spells CASGTGLGTEAFF. Written as DNA, the CDR3 is TGTGCTAGTGGAACAGGCCTGGGCACTGAAGCTTTCTTT.

Many counts were recorded for this clonotype. The V call is TRBV30, the J call TRBJ2-5; possible D gene TRBD1, 6 bases. CDR1 is GTSNPN, CDR2 SVGIG, per germline (reference sequence). V was clipped by 0 bases and J by 0 bases, with 11 bases between them. The CDR3 loop spans 15 amino acids. CDR3: CAWSVAGADQETQYF. For the CDR3, the DNA is TGTGCCTGGAGTGTGGCAGGGGCTGACCAAGAGACCCAGTACTTC.

This clonotype was observed many times. The chain carries TRBV30 and TRBJ2-7, with D perhaps matching TRBD1 (5 bases). The CDR3 is made up of 14 amino acids. V lost 0 bases and J lost 3, with 12 bases in between. Germline V lookup: CDR1 GTSNPN, CDR2 SVGIG (reference sequence). As DNA, the CDR3 is TGTGCCTGGAGTGTAAGGGGCGCGCACTACGAGCAGTACTTC. Translated: CAWSVRGAHYEQYF.

This clonotype was counted ten times or more. The chain recombines TRBV5-4 with TRBJ1-1; a possible D gene is TRBD1 (6 bases). V dropped 2 bases and J dropped 10 bases, with 15 bases sitting between them. The CDR3 length is 13 residues. The germline V gene has CDR1 SGHNT and CDR2 YYREEE (reference sequence). CDR3 bases: TGTGCCAGCAGCTTCTCACAGGGAGACGGAGCTTTCTTT. This translates into CASSFSQGDGAFF. The whole variable domain, remainder taken from reference TRBV5-4 and TRBJ1-1, is ETGVTQSPTHLIKTRGQQVTLRCSSQSGHNTVSWYQQALGQGPQFIFQYYREEENGRGNFPPRFSGLQFPNYSSELNVNALELDDSALYLCASSFSQGDGAFFGQGTRLTVV.

The chain recombines TRBV6-2 or TRBV6-3 with TRBJ1-2, with D maybe TRBD1 (5 bases). The CDR3 is 15 amino acids. The ends were cut back, 1 base at V and 4 bases at J, with 13 bases in the middle. Germline loops: CDR1 MNHEY, CDR2 SVGEGT. DNA for the CDR3: TGTGCCAGCAGTTACTTCAGGGAAGGGGCCTATGGCTACACCTTC. It translates to CASSYFREGAYGYTF.

The sample holds many counts of this clonotype. The V and J genes are TRBV6-1 and TRBJ1-2; D is undetermined. Germline V gene sequence: CDR1 MNHNS, CDR2 SASEGT. The length of the CDR3 is 8 residues. V was pared by 10 bases and J by 8 bases, with 5 bases between. The CDR3 is CANMGYTF. The CDR3 DNA reads TGTGCCAACATGGGCTACACCTTC.

This clonotype was recorded at least ten times. This chain uses TRBV20-1 with TRBJ1-1; possibly TRBD1 for D (6 bases). The germline V and J ends were trimmed by 1 base and 4 bases, with 16 bases remaining between them. This CDR3 spans 15 amino acids. Germline V gene data show CDR1 as DFQATT and CDR2 as SNEGSKA (reference sequence). The CDR3 spells CSARVTGLRVTEAFF. In DNA form, the CDR3 reads TGCAGTGCTAGAGTAACAGGGCTCCGAGTCACTGAAGCTTTCTTT.

This clonotype was picked up many times. J is TRBJ2-7 and V is TRBV13; D may be TRBD1 (6 bases). The V gene lost 7 bases and the J gene lost 1 base, with 14 bases spanning the gap. The germline V gene encodes CDR1 PRHDT and CDR2 FYEKMQ (reference sequence). CDR3 length: 14 amino acids. The DNA for the CDR3 is TGTGCCAGCATGGTGGGGGCACAATCCTACGAGCAGTACTTC. This codes for CASMVGAQSYEQYF.

This clonotype was recorded many times. The chain joins TRBV12-3 or TRBV12-4 to TRBJ1-5; unclear D gene. V lost 3 bases and J 1 base, leaving 7 bases between the germline ends. The CDR3 is made up of 14 amino acids. The CDR3 DNA reads TGTGCCAGCAGTTTTTCGAGAAGCAATCAGCCCCAGCATTTT. It specifies CASSFSRSNQPQHF.

This clonotype was counted between two and nine times. The chain joins TRBV6-5 to TRBJ2-7; D unclear. Between the trimmed V and J ends, which lost 2 bases and 10 bases, there was a span of 15 bases. CDR3 length: 13 residues. CDR1 and CDR2 (germline): MNHEY, SVGAGI. The CDR3 sequence is CASSYAPLTEQYF. The DNA for the CDR3 is TGTGCCAGCAGTTACGCCCCCCTGACGGAACAGTACTTC.

This clonotype has ten or more counts. The chain recombines TRBV5-1 with TRBJ1-2; 9 bases fit TRBD1. The CDR3 has 14 residues. Trimming removed 4 bases from V and 4 bases from J; junction bases left unmatched: 5. Germline V lookup: CDR1 SGHRS, CDR2 YFSETQ. The CDR3 reads CASSPGTGIYGYTF. CDR3 DNA: TGCGCCAGCAGCCCCGGGACAGGGATCTATGGCTACACCTTC.

This chain uses TRBV20-1 with TRBJ2-7, with 7 nucleotides matching TRBD2. The germline V gene has CDR1 DFQATT and CDR2 SNEGSKA (reference sequence). The CDR3 length is 17 residues. With V trimmed by 5 bases and J by 2 bases, 18 bases remained unmatched. The CDR3 nucleotides read TGCAGTGCTCTGGGAGGGTCAGGGACGGACAAAACCTACGAGCAGTACTTC. Its protein is CSALGGSGTDKTYEQYF.

This clonotype was detected many times. J is TRBJ2-2 and V is TRBV29-1; 7 nucleotides agree with TRBD2. This CDR3 has 16 amino acids. Germline assignment: CDR1 SQVTM and CDR2 ANQGSEA. After removal of 0 bases from V and 5 bases from J, the junction contained 9 bases not matched to a gene. In nucleotides, the CDR3 is TGCAGCGTTGAAGAGAGGGCCAGGGAGGGGACCGGGGAGCTGTTTTTT. This codes for CSVEERAREGTGELFF.

This clonotype turned up a few times. V gene TRBV6-5 combines with J gene TRBJ1-5; D is ambiguous. V dropped 3 bases and J dropped 3 bases, with 6 bases sitting between them. The CDR3 spans 13 residues. The germline gives CDR1 MNHEY, CDR2 SVGAGI. This CDR3 reads CASSYVPNQPQHF. Written as DNA, the CDR3 is TGTGCCAGCAGTTATGTCCCCAATCAGCCCCAGCATTTT.

This chain uses TRBV12-3 or TRBV12-4 with TRBJ1-5; 7 nucleotides align to TRBD1. This CDR3 spans 14 amino acids. V trimming: 5 bases; J trimming: 5 bases; junction bases outside the gene matches: 6. CDR3 nucleotides: TGTGCCAGCAGTCCGGACAGGTCCGATCAGCCCCAGCATTTT. This translates into CASSPDRSDQPQHF.

In the case of this clonotype: A single base separates this from a much larger clone, so it may be a read error. The chain joins TRBV20-1 to TRBJ2-2; 11 bases map to TRBD2. Per germline, CDR1 DFQATT and CDR2 SNEGSKA (reference sequence). Trimming cost V 6 bases and J 0 bases; bases outside gene matches: 9. The CDR3 is 17 amino acids. Written as DNA, the CDR3 is TGCAGTGCGGCGGGACTAGCGGTGGTCGCGAACACCGGGGAGCTGTTTTTT. This translates into CSAAGLAVVANTGELFF.